Shown below are 20 T cell receptor beta chains from a single sample sequenced in a study of T cells in women clearing cervical HPV infection (dated by TCRdb to the late 2010s). Library preparation was by the immunoSEQ multiplex PCR assay. Not all clones reach the TCRdb copy of this immuneACCESS table, which keeps in-frame sequences only. Checked studies attribute under half of the gap to unresolved V genes and leave the rest unexplained. The record for this sample contains around 19,000 clones. 5.5% to 8% of the sample is held by the ten biggest clonotypes. Specimen: blood buffy coat. Every receptor here comes from a woman aged 18 to 75 with a cervical HPV16 infection that either progressed to CIN3+ or cleared (not recorded which).

About this clone: The read ends 3 residues before the CDR3 terminus; that terminus is restored from the germline J gene. The V gene is TRBV28, the J gene TRBJ2-1; TRBD2 agrees at 7 bases. V was pared by 3 bases and J by 5 bases, with 13 bases of the junction left unmatched. Germline-derived CDR1 and CDR2 are MDHEN and SYDVKM. CDR3 length: 17 amino acids. The CDR3 spells CASSLTPEASGNNEQFF. Incomplete CDR3 DNA: TGTGCCAGCAGTTTGACACCCGAGGCTAGCGGTAACAATGAG.

Worth noting for this clone: From the germline J gene comes the end of the CDR3, since the read stops 3 residues before it. The V gene is TRBV19, the J gene TRBJ2-2; D gene uncertain. V dropped 2 bases and J dropped 4 bases, with 8 bases sitting between them. Germline V CDR1 and CDR2: LNHDA, SQIVND (reference sequence). This CDR3 is built from 14 residues. CDR3 DNA, as far as it was read: TGTGCCAGTAGTATAAGCTATAGCACCGGGGAG. Its translation is CASSISYSTGE. The whole CDR3 protein is CASSISYSTGELFF.

Notes on this clone: Read coverage stops 3 residues before the CDR3 terminus; the germline J gene supplies the remainder. The chain recombines TRBV28 with TRBJ2-7; a weak D match, TRBD2 (5 bases). Germline V gives CDR1 MDHEN, CDR2 SYDVKM. V was trimmed by 10 bases and J by 2 bases, leaving 12 bases between them. This CDR3 has 12 residues. The CDR3 DNA, read in part, is TGTGCCACTACTAGACTGCCCTACGAG. Its translation: CATTRLPYE. The CDR3 in full is CATTRLPYEQYF.

Points on this clone: The junction does not match germline at one end; this may be a read error. The observed sequence ends 3 residues before the CDR3 terminus, with the missing tail filled in from the germline J gene. The rearrangement links TRBV4-2 to TRBJ2-1; a possible D gene is TRBD2 (5 bases). Per the germline V gene, CDR1 is LGHNA and CDR2 is YNFKEQ. CDR3 size: 17 residues. CDR3 DNA, as far as it was read: TGCGCCAGCAGCCAAGATATTCCTAGCAGCTCCTACAATGAG. Protein sequence: CASSQDIPSSSYNE. The full CDR3 protein reads CASSQDIPSSSYNEQFF.

The CDR3 region is CSATQGLQETQYF. CDR3 DNA, as far as it was read: TGCAGTGCTACACAGGGGCTCCAAGAGACC. The V call is TRBV20-1, the J call TRBJ2-5; 7 bases map to TRBD1. The CDR3 extends 3 residues past the end of the read, so its final part is completed from the germline J gene. This CDR3 is built from 13 residues. CDR1 is DFQATT, CDR2 SNEGSKA, per germline (reference sequence). The V segment lost 4 bases and the J segment 1 base; nucleotides outside the gene matches: 3.

Points on this clone: With the read ending 3 residues before the CDR3 end, the germline J gene is used to fill in that end. The chain links TRBV6-2 or TRBV6-3 to TRBJ2-2; D perhaps matches TRBD1 (5 bases). Germline V gene lookup returns CDR1 MNHEY and CDR2 SVGEGT. This CDR3 comprises 14 residues. The sequenced part of the CDR3 DNA is TGTGCCAGCCAAACACTCTCTGGGGCCAACGTG. Translation gives CASQTLSGANV. The CDR3, in full, reads CASQTLSGANVLFF.

Concerning this clone: Read data end 3 residues before the CDR3 end; the end is taken from the germline J gene. V is TRBV24-1 and J is TRBJ1-2; 9 bases line up with TRBD1. Germline trimming cut 3 bases from V and 2 bases from J; bases unmatched to any gene: 9. Germline assignment: CDR1 KGHDR and CDR2 SFDVKD. The CDR3 consists of 17 residues. CDR3 residues: CATSDRDTGQGNYGYTF. The sequenced part of the CDR3 DNA is TGTGCCACCAGTGATCGAGACACCGGACAGGGGAACTATGGC.

As regards this clone: The CDR3 goes on 3 residues after the read ends, and that part is filled in from the germline J gene. The J gene is TRBJ2-7, the V gene TRBV5-6; D remains ambiguous. Germline V lookup: CDR1 SGHDT, CDR2 YYEEEE. V lost 5 bases and J lost 4, with 13 bases in between. This CDR3 is 13 amino acids long. The CDR3: CASSVGIPYEQYF. Incomplete CDR3 DNA: TGTGCCAGCAGTGTGGGCATCCCGTACGAG.

Regarding this clone: The read ends 3 residues shy of where the CDR3 ends; the end is completed using the germline J gene. The V and J genes are TRBV15 and TRBJ2-3, with D tentatively TRBD2 (6 bases). The CDR3 consists of 15 residues. Germline V lookup: CDR1 LNHNV, CDR2 YYDKDF (reference sequence). Trimming cost V 5 bases and J 3 bases, with 15 bases left between them. CDR3 DNA (partial): TGTGCCACCAGCGGGGGGAGACCCCTAACAGATACG. As protein: CATSGGRPLTDT. In full, the CDR3 reads CATSGGRPLTDTQYF.

Regarding this clone: The CDR3 goes on 3 residues after the read ends, and that part is filled in from the germline J gene. The chain joins TRBV7-2 to TRBJ1-5; D might be TRBD1 (6 bases). Germline-derived CDR1 and CDR2 are SGHTA and FQGNSA. CDR3 length: 13 residues. Trimming stripped 5 bases from V and 6 bases from J, with 11 bases between. The part of the CDR3 DNA that was read is TGTGCCAGCAGCAATGGAGGGGGTCAGCCC. Translating gives CASSNGGGQP. In full, the CDR3 reads CASSNGGGQPQHF.

Concerning this clone itself: The sequence runs out 3 residues before the end of the CDR3; the remainder is reconstructed from the germline J gene. The chain carries TRBV10-3 and TRBJ2-3; D is possibly TRBD2 (7 bases). V was cut by 3 bases and J by 6 bases, with 22 bases left in between. Germline V lookup: CDR1 ENHRY, CDR2 SYGVKD. This CDR3 contains 17 residues. The sequenced part of the CDR3 DNA is TGTGCCATCAGTGACCAGACCCGAGGGAGGGGGGGGGATACG. It is translated as CAISDQTRGRGGDT. From start to end, the CDR3 is CAISDQTRGRGGDTQYF.

This CDR3 is CASSVSGRAGGNIQYF. Incomplete CDR3 DNA: TGTGCCAGCAGCGTCAGCGGGAGGGCCGGTGGAAACATT. V is TRBV9 and J is TRBJ2-4; 10 bases are a match to TRBD2. The read ends 3 residues early relative to the CDR3; the germline J gene fills the gap. Germline V gene data show CDR1 as SGDLS and CDR2 as YYNGEE. V shed 2 bases, J shed 6 bases, and the junction held 8 bases outside the gene matches. CDR3 size: 16 residues.

Comments on this clone: The read stops 3 residues short of the end of the CDR3; the missing end is completed from the germline J gene. The rearrangement links TRBV19 to TRBJ2-1; 12 positions match TRBD2. CDR1 LNHDA and CDR2 SQIVND come from the germline V gene (reference sequence). CDR3 size: 16 residues. With V trimmed by 4 bases and J by 6 bases, 7 bases remained unmatched. CDR3 sequence: CASSTPGLAGTNEQFF. Incomplete CDR3 DNA: TGTGCCAGTAGTACTCCGGGACTAGCGGGTACCAATGAG.

About this clone: The CDR3 end is not reached by the read, which stops 3 residues before it; the germline J gene fills it in. The chain links TRBV19 to TRBJ2-1, with D possibly TRBD2 on 6 matching bases. CDR1 is LNHDA and CDR2 is SQIVND in the germline V gene (reference sequence). The CDR3 sequence is 16 residues long. Trimming removed 1 base from V and 6 bases from J, with 16 bases in between. This CDR3 reads CASSIGTAGWGNEQFF. The sequenced part of the CDR3 DNA is TGTGCCAGTAGTATAGGTACGGCGGGATGGGGCAATGAG. Using reference TRBV19 and TRBJ2-1 for the parts outside the CDR3, the full variable domain is DGGITQSPKYLFRKEGQNVTLSCEQNLNHDAMYWYRQDPGQGLRLIYYSQIVNDFQKGDIAEGYSVSREKKESFPLTVTSAQKNPTAFYLCASSIGTAGWGNEQFFGPGTRLTVL.

As regards this clone: The CDR3 goes on 3 residues after the read ends, and that part is filled in from the germline J gene. The chain uses TRBV30 and TRBJ1-6; weak D call: TRBD1 (5 bases). V was shortened by 5 bases and J by 7 bases, with 12 bases between the two germline ends. Germline CDR1 is GTSNPN and CDR2 is SVGIG (reference sequence). The CDR3 loop spans 13 amino acids. CDR3 sequence reads: CAWVLRGNSPLHF. The CDR3 DNA, read in part, is TGTGCCTGGGTATTGAGGGGCAATTCACCC.

To note about this clone: The sequenced fragment ends 3 residues before the CDR3 boundary, so the rest is inferred from the germline J gene. This chain links TRBV19 with TRBJ1-2; 7 nucleotides line up with TRBD1. The CDR3 has 12 amino acids. CDR1 and CDR2 (germline): LNHDA, SQIVND (reference sequence). The CDR3 here is CASSAQGDIYTF. The sequenced part of the CDR3 DNA is TGTGCCAGTAGCGCGCAGGGGGACATC.

Details on this clone: The read terminates 3 residues before the CDR3 end, so the remaining end is supplied by the germline J gene. The V call is TRBV20-1, the J call TRBJ1-2, with 8 bases lining up with TRBD1. The CDR3 has 13 residues. Per germline, CDR1 DFQATT and CDR2 SNEGSKA (reference sequence). CDR3 residues: CSASYRGQADYTF. The sequenced part of the CDR3 DNA is TGCAGTGCTAGTTACCGGGGACAGGCTGAC.

With respect to this clone: The read ends 3 residues early relative to the CDR3; the germline J gene fills the gap. The chain carries TRBV5-4 and TRBJ2-7; the D is unclear. CDR1 and CDR2 (germline): SGHNT, YYREEE (reference sequence). Trimming removed 0 bases from V and 2 bases from J, with 12 bases in between. The CDR3 is made up of 15 amino acids. The CDR3 region is CASSLAGDFAYEQYF. The CDR3 DNA, read in part, is TGTGCCAGCAGCTTGGCCGGAGACTTTGCCTACGAG.

The CDR3: CASSSGLSHNDYTF. Partial CDR3 DNA: TGTGCCAGTAGTTCGGGACTCTCACACAATGAC. The chain has TRBV19 and TRBJ1-2, with D perhaps matching TRBD1 (5 bases). The CDR3 end falls 3 residues outside the read, so it is completed with the germline J gene. This CDR3 has 14 amino acids. Germline assignment: CDR1 LNHDA and CDR2 SQIVND (reference sequence).

As for this clone: The sequence runs out 3 residues before the end of the CDR3; the remainder is reconstructed from the germline J gene. This rearrangement joins TRBV7-2 to TRBJ1-2; maybe TRBD1 (6 bases). The CDR3 is 15 residues long. Trimming pared 5 bases from V and 0 bases from J, leaving 13 bases between. Per the germline V gene, CDR1 is SGHTA and CDR2 is FQGNSA. CDR3 loop: CASSVDGTTNYGYTF. The CDR3 bases that were read are TGTGCCAGCAGCGTCGACGGGACAACTAACTATGGC.